Shown below are 20 T cell receptor beta chains from a single sample sequenced in a study of graft-versus-host responses after intestinal transplantation. No cognate antigen is known for these TCRs. Sequenced by immunoSEQ multiplex PCR; TCRdb stores in-frame clones only, minus some. The sample lists some 110,000 clones, less than 95% occurring once. Material: unstimulated CD4+ T cells sorted from spleen or lymph node cells, obtained before intestinal transplant. The source is a human donor who received an intestinal transplant.

The V call is TRBV28, the J call TRBJ2-5; the match to TRBD1 covers 7 bases. Losses at the gene ends were 5 bases for V and 5 bases for J; bases not matched to a gene: 5. The CDR3 runs 13 residues. In germline, CDR1 is MDHEN, CDR2 SYDVKM. The CDR3 coding sequence is TGTGCCAGCAGTGAATACAGGGGCGAGACCCAGTACTTC. Translation: CASSEYRGETQYF.

This CDR3 reads CASSWRSTDTQYF. The CDR3 bases are TGTGCCAGCAGCTGGCGGAGCACAGATACGCAGTATTTT. This chain joins TRBV7-9 and TRBJ2-3; D is ambiguous. The ends were cut back, 4 bases at V and 0 bases at J, with 5 bases in the middle. Per the germline V gene, CDR1 is SEHNR and CDR2 is FQNEAQ (reference sequence). The CDR3 has 13 amino acids.

The chain uses TRBV28 and TRBJ2-1; 9 bases align to TRBD1. Germline lookup yields CDR1 MDHEN and CDR2 SYDVKM. The CDR3 is made up of 13 amino acids. The V gene end was trimmed by 6 bases and the J gene end by 7 bases; junction bases not matched to a gene: 4. The CDR3 coding sequence is TGTGCCAGCAGGGGACAGGGTTTAAATGAGCAGTTCTTC. Translated: CASRGQGLNEQFF.

This rearrangement joins TRBV7-9 to TRBJ1-3; 7 bases align to TRBD1. The CDR3 runs 16 residues. Per the germline V gene, CDR1 is SEHNR and CDR2 is FQNEAQ (reference sequence). With V trimmed by 1 base and J by 0 bases, 3 bases remained unmatched. The CDR3 loop is CASSLVTGASGNTIYF. In nucleotides, the CDR3 is TGTGCCAGCAGCTTAGTAACAGGGGCCTCTGGAAACACCATATATTTT.

The chain combines TRBV18 with TRBJ1-1, with TRBD1 identical over 7 bases. From germline, CDR1 is KGHSH and CDR2 LQKENI. V shed 2 bases and J 5 bases; nucleotides not matched to a gene: 5. The CDR3 is made up of 14 amino acids. This CDR3 reads CASSPSTGLTEAFF. The CDR3 nucleotides read TGTGCCAGCTCACCATCGACAGGGTTAACTGAAGCTTTCTTT.

The chain has TRBV5-1 and TRBJ2-3; 10 bases map to TRBD1. The germline CDR1 and CDR2 sequences are SGHRS and YFSETQ. The V segment lost 4 bases and the J segment 0 bases; nucleotides outside the gene matches: 2. The CDR3 extends over 15 amino acids. In DNA, the CDR3 is TGCGCCAGCAGCCGACAGGGGGCTAGCACAGATACGCAGTATTTT. Its translation: CASSRQGASTDTQYF.

This rearrangement joins TRBV9 to TRBJ1-5, with D hard to call. Trimming took 4 bases from V and 1 from J, leaving 9 bases between them. Germline V gene lookup returns CDR1 SGDLS and CDR2 YYNGEE. The CDR3 runs to 14 residues. The CDR3 region has the DNA TGTGCCAGCAGCCCGACAAGGAGCAATCAGCCCCAGCATTTT. Its protein product is CASSPTRSNQPQHF. Using reference TRBV9 and TRBJ1-5 for the parts outside the CDR3, the full variable domain is DSGVTQTPKHLITATGQRVTLRCSPRSGDLSVYWYQQSLDQGLQFLIQYYNGEERAKGNILERFSAQQFPDLHSELNLSSLELGDSALYFCASSPTRSNQPQHFGDGTRLSIL.

The chain is built from TRBV6-6 and TRBJ2-3; TRBD1 agrees at 8 bases. Germline assignment: CDR1 MNHNY and CDR2 SVGAGI (reference sequence). With V trimmed by 4 bases and J by 0 bases, 6 bases remained unmatched. The CDR3 extends over 16 amino acids. The CDR3 sequence is CASSSRQGSSTDTQYF. For the CDR3, the DNA is TGTGCCAGCAGTTCCCGACAGGGGTCCAGCACAGATACGCAGTATTTT.

This clone showed up just a few times. The chain joins TRBV6-6 to TRBJ1-1; TRBD1 matches at 10 bases. V dropped 4 bases and J dropped 1; count of bases not matched to a gene: 0. The CDR3 has 14 residues. Germline V gene lookup returns CDR1 MNHNY and CDR2 SVGAGI (reference sequence). This CDR3 is CASSWDRGNTEAFF. The CDR3 DNA reads as TGTGCCAGCAGTTGGGACAGGGGGAACACTGAAGCTTTCTTT.

As regards this clone: A junction end diverges from the germline sequence, so it may reflect a read error. The chain couples TRBV29-1 to TRBJ2-7, with 7 nucleotides matching TRBD1. This CDR3 region has 14 residues. Germline CDR1 and CDR2: SQVTM and ANQGSEA. CDR3 sequence: CSVGDRDRYYVQYF. CDR3 DNA sequence: TGCAGCGTGGGTGACCGGGACAGATACTACGTGCAGTACTTC.

The rearrangement uses TRBV30 and TRBJ1-6; 8 bases map to TRBD1. In germline, CDR1 is GTSNPN, CDR2 SVGIG (reference sequence). CDR3 size: 15 residues. The V segment lost 6 bases and the J segment 10 bases; nucleotides outside the gene matches: 14. The CDR3 spells CACPLRQGPLSPLHF. As DNA, the CDR3 is TGTGCCTGTCCACTTCGACAGGGGCCCTTGTCACCCCTCCACTTT.

CDR3: CASSAVDRTYEQYF. The CDR3 DNA reads as TGTGCCAGCAGTGCGGTCGACAGGACCTACGAGCAGTACTTC. The gene calls are TRBV2 and TRBJ2-7; maybe TRBD1 (6 bases). Germline assignment: CDR1 SNHLY and CDR2 FYNNEI. The CDR3 totals 14 residues. Trimming left V 4 bases short and J 2 bases short, with 12 bases between.

The chain is built from TRBV7-2 and TRBJ2-1, with a tentative D call TRBD2 (6 bases). V was shortened by 5 bases and J by 9 bases, with 14 bases between the two germline ends. This CDR3 is 13 amino acids long. Germline V lookup: CDR1 SGHTA, CDR2 FQGNSA. The CDR3 region is CASSPAGRLEQFF. The CDR3 DNA is TGTGCCAGCAGCCCCGCGGGGCGCCTTGAGCAGTTCTTC.

The chain employs TRBV6-1 and TRBJ2-2; 9 nucleotides match TRBD1. V was clipped by 6 bases and J by 3 bases; unmatched bases: 2. The CDR3 has 14 amino acids. Germline V gene data show CDR1 as MNHNS and CDR2 as SASEGT. CDR3: CASRGQGHTGELFF. CDR3 sequence (DNA): TGTGCCAGCAGGGGACAGGGTCACACCGGGGAGCTGTTTTTT.

The chain uses TRBV18 and TRBJ2-3; a possible D gene is TRBD2 (5 bases). Looked up from germline, CDR1 is KGHSH and CDR2 is LQKENI. CDR3 size: 13 residues. Trimming shortened V by 3 bases and J by 5 bases, and 9 bases separated the two germline ends. CDR3 bases: TGTGCCAGCTCACCCCGGGATCAAGATACGCAGTATTTT. It is translated as CASSPRDQDTQYF.

CDR3 bases: TGTGCCAGCAGCGCACAGGGCCCCTGCTACGAGCAGTACTTC. This gives the protein CASSAQGPCYEQYF. The V and J genes are TRBV2 and TRBJ2-7, with D possibly matching TRBD1 (6 bases). Per germline, CDR1 SNHLY and CDR2 FYNNEI. V lost 6 bases to trimming and J lost 3 bases, with 15 bases between them. This CDR3 spans 14 amino acids. The entire variable domain, with the rest obtained from reference TRBV2 and TRBJ2-7, is as follows: EPEVTQTPSHQVTQMGQEVILRCVPISNHLYFYWYRQILGQKVEFLVSFYNNEISEKSEIFDDQFSVERPDGSNFTLKIRSTKLEDSAMYFCASSAQGPCYEQYFGPGTRLTVT.

The rearrangement links TRBV4-1 to TRBJ2-2, with 7 bases matching TRBD2. The CDR3 totals 17 residues. V gave up 4 bases and J gave up 3 bases; unmatched junction bases: 11. Germline V lookup: CDR1 MGHRA, CDR2 YSYEKL. CDR3 DNA sequence: TGCGCCAGCAGCCTACCCCGGGGGGAGCGGGACACCGGGGAGCTGTTTTTT. This translates into CASSLPRGERDTGELFF.

This chain connects TRBV29-1 to TRBJ1-2; TRBD1 aligns across 10 bases. The CDR3 runs to 14 residues. V dropped 0 bases and J dropped 11; count of bases not matched to a gene: 9. Germline CDR1 reads SQVTM; CDR2 reads ANQGSEA. The CDR3 here is CSVEDPWDRGGYTF. DNA of the CDR3: TGCAGCGTTGAAGATCCATGGGACAGGGGTGGTTACACCTTC.

The CDR3 sequence is CASMLAGGQGELFF. The DNA of the CDR3 is TGTGCCAGCATGCTGGCGGGAGGCCAGGGGGAGCTGTTTTTT. The genes are TRBV6-1 and TRBJ2-2; TRBD2 aligns across 8 bases. V was pared by 7 bases and J by 8 bases, with 9 bases of the junction left unmatched. Germline loops: CDR1 MNHNS, CDR2 SASEGT. There are 14 residues in the CDR3.

V gene TRBV7-9 combines with J gene TRBJ2-7; D unresolved. The CDR3 covers 14 residues. CDR1 is SEHNR and CDR2 is FQNEAQ in the germline V gene (reference sequence). V shed 5 bases and J shed 0 bases, with 11 bases lying between them. The CDR3 here is CASSPHPNSYEQYF. The CDR3 nucleotides read TGTGCCAGCAGCCCACATCCCAACTCCTACGAGCAGTACTTC.